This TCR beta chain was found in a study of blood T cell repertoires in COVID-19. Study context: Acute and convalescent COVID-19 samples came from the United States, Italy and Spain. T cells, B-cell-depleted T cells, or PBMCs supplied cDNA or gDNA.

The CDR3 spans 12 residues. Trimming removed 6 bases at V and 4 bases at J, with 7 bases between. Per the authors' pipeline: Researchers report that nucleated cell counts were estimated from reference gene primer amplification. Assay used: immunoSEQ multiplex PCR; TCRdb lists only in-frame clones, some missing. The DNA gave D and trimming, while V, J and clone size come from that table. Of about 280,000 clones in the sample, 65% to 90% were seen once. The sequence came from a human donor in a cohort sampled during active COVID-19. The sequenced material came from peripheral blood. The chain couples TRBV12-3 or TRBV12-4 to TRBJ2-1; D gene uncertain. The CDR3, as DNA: TGTGCCAGCAGGGCGACTTACAATGAGCAGTTCTTC. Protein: CASRATYNEQFF.